The next 26 T cell receptor beta chains were all read from a single sample in a study of T cells in Graves' hyperthyroidism and ophthalmopathy. Researchers took RNA transcripts and amplified the TCR beta CDR3 regions from them. When the TCR CDR3 underwent first-round RT-PCR, the HTBI primer set was used. MiXCR, applied by TCRdb to the multiplex PCR reads, yields one record per CDR3 protein. The sample comprises approximately 400,000 distinct CDR3 sequences, approximately 14% of which are singletons, and around 7% rests with the top ten. Material for sequencing was blood. Receptors were obtained from a woman younger than 30 with Graves' hyperthyroidism.

This clonotype was detected only a few times. The V gene is TRBV19, the J gene TRBJ1-1; D remains ambiguous. The CDR3 loop spans 10 amino acids. Germline values: CDR1 LNHDA, CDR2 SQIVND (reference sequence). V was cut by 9 bases and J by 7 bases, with 9 bases left in between. CDR3 bases: TGTGCCAGCTCGGGAGTTGAAGCTTTCTTT. It specifies CASSGVEAFF.

The chain employs TRBV7-9 and TRBJ1-4, with TRBD1 as a possible D gene (6 bases). The CDR3 contains 15 residues. Trimming pared 4 bases from V and 0 bases from J, leaving 9 bases between. Germline V gene data show CDR1 as SEHNR and CDR2 as FQNEAQ (reference sequence). CDR3 region: CASSSGQSTNEKLFF. Here the CDR3 DNA reads TGTGCCAGCAGCTCTGGACAGTCAACTAATGAAAAACTGTTTTTT.

The chain couples TRBV20-1 to TRBJ1-3; D not certain. The V gene's germline CDR1 is DFQATT and CDR2 SNEGSKA (reference sequence). The CDR3 sequence is 13 residues long. The V and J ends lost 1 base and 0 bases respectively, with 4 bases between them. The CDR3 bases are TGCAGTGCTAGAGTGAACTCTGGAAACACCATATATTTT. Translation: CSARVNSGNTIYF.

This clonotype was counted at least ten times. This chain connects TRBV15 to TRBJ2-7, with D unresolved. The CDR3 is 15 amino acids. Germline assignment: CDR1 LNHNV and CDR2 YYDKDF (reference sequence). Trimming cost V 0 bases and J 2 bases, with 11 bases left between them. CDR3 in amino acids: CATSRDVTEAYEQYF. CDR3 nucleotides: TGTGCCACCAGCAGAGATGTCACAGAAGCCTACGAGCAGTACTTC.

Regarding this clonotype: This likely comes from a read error, as the CDR3 has no conserved phenylalanine or tryptophan at its end. This chain connects TRBV18 to TRBJ1-5; D is possibly TRBD1 (5 bases). CDR3 length: 15 amino acids. V shed 4 bases and J shed 1 base, with 11 bases lying between them. CDR1 KGHSH and CDR2 LQKENI come from the germline V gene. As DNA, the CDR3 is TGTGCCAGCTCACAACAGGACGAGAGCAATCAGCCCCAGCATTAT. Protein: CASSQQDESNQPQHY.

This clonotype was detected ten times or more. V usage is TRBV7-8 and J usage is TRBJ1-5; the D gene is possibly TRBD1 (5 bases). Germline lookup yields CDR1 SGHVS and CDR2 FQNEAQ. The CDR3 length is 15 residues. Trimming shortened V by 5 bases and J by 3 bases, and 14 bases separated the two germline ends. CDR3 residues: CASSQWQGYNQPQHF. CDR3 DNA sequence: TGTGCCAGCAGCCAGTGGCAGGGTTACAATCAGCCCCAGCATTTT.

At least ten counts were recorded for this clonotype. This CDR3 reads CASSIGTSGWSSYNEQFF. The CDR3 DNA reads TGTGCCAGCAGCATTGGGACTAGCGGCTGGAGCTCCTACAATGAGCAGTTCTTC. The chain joins TRBV5-6 to TRBJ2-1; 11 nucleotides agree with TRBD2. The V gene end was trimmed by 4 bases and the J gene end by 0 bases; junction bases not matched to a gene: 9. CDR1 is SGHDT, CDR2 YYEEEE, per germline. The CDR3 loop spans 18 amino acids.

This clonotype was picked up many times. The chain employs TRBV5-6 and TRBJ2-3, with no clear D. The CDR3 sequence is 17 residues long. The germline V and J ends were trimmed by 0 bases and 2 bases, with 16 bases remaining between them. Germline loops: CDR1 SGHDT, CDR2 YYEEEE. This CDR3 is CASSLEGGYSPTDTQYF. CDR3 nucleotide sequence: TGTGCCAGCAGCTTGGAGGGCGGTTACAGCCCCACAGATACGCAGTATTTT.

This clonotype was counted only a few times. The chain has TRBV27 and TRBJ2-2; 8 nucleotides align to TRBD2. V trimming: 4 bases; J trimming: 3 bases; junction bases outside the gene matches: 10. The CDR3 totals 17 residues. CDR1 is MNHEY, CDR2 SMNVEV, per germline (reference sequence). In DNA form, the CDR3 reads TGTGCCAGCAGTTCTATCGAGCGGGGGCCTTACACCGGGGAGCTGTTTTTT. It translates to CASSSIERGPYTGELFF.

This clonotype was found many times. This chain connects TRBV13 to TRBJ1-1; 9 nucleotides agree with TRBD1. The CDR3 runs 17 residues. Germline loops: CDR1 PRHDT, CDR2 FYEKMQ (reference sequence). V gave up 4 bases and J gave up 4 bases; unmatched junction bases: 13. CDR3 bases: TGTGCCAGCAGCTATTCCCGGGACAGGGCGCCGCCCACTGAAGCTTTCTTT. Residues: CASSYSRDRAPPTEAFF.

The rearrangement links TRBV7-2 to TRBJ1-4; D is perhaps TRBD1 (5 bases). Germline assignment: CDR1 SGHTA and CDR2 FQGNSA. The CDR3 consists of 19 residues. Trimming took 7 bases from V and 8 from J, leaving 32 bases between them. The CDR3 DNA reads TGTGCCAGCAAACTCCAAGCCGGGCCAGGGACGCAGGGAGGAGAAAAACTGTTTTTT. This gives the protein CASKLQAGPGTQGGEKLFF.

Turning to this clonotype: Since a much larger clone is just one base distant, this may be a read error. The rearrangement links TRBV27 to TRBJ2-7; TRBD2 aligns across 9 bases. CDR1 is MNHEY and CDR2 is SMNVEV in the germline V gene (reference sequence). The CDR3 is 15 amino acids. V was pared by 2 bases and J by 5 bases, with 7 bases of the junction left unmatched. The CDR3 sequence: CASSLELAGSHEQYF. The CDR3 DNA reads as TGTGCCAGCAGTTTAGAACTAGCGGGTTCCCACGAGCAGTACTTC.

This clonotype was found many times. The chain has TRBV7-9 and TRBJ2-1, with D tentatively TRBD2 (5 bases). There are 12 residues in the CDR3. Germline assignment: CDR1 SEHNR and CDR2 FQNEAQ (reference sequence). Trimming cost V 0 bases and J 9 bases, with 6 bases left between them. The CDR3 region has the DNA TGTGCCAGCAGCTTAGCCGCGGGTGAGCAGTTCTTC. Encoded protein: CASSLAAGEQFF.

V is TRBV28 and J is TRBJ2-1; 7 bases fit TRBD2. CDR1 and CDR2 from the germline V gene are MDHEN and SYDVKM. The CDR3 consists of 13 residues. V was clipped by 6 bases and J by 3 bases; unmatched bases: 2. CDR3 sequence: CASRGLNYNEQFF. Here the CDR3 DNA reads TGTGCCAGCAGGGGACTAAACTACAATGAGCAGTTCTTC.

The V gene is TRBV9, the J gene TRBJ2-1; perhaps D is TRBD1 or TRBD2 (6 bases each). The CDR3 contains 16 residues. Trimming shortened V by 3 bases and J by 1 base, and 14 bases separated the two germline ends. Germline CDR1 SGDLS, CDR2 YYNGEE. In DNA form, the CDR3 reads TGTGCCAGCAGCGCTTCGGGGGCACAGTCCTACAATGAGCAGTTCTTC. This sequence encodes CASSASGAQSYNEQFF.

The J gene is TRBJ2-2, the V gene TRBV5-4; 8 bases agree with TRBD1. The CDR3 spans 15 residues. J gave up 3 bases and V 2 bases, and 3 bases lay outside the gene matches. Germline-derived CDR1 and CDR2 are SGHNT and YYREEE (reference sequence). The CDR3 is CASSLRQGHTGELFF. In nucleotides, the CDR3 is TGTGCCAGCAGCTTAAGACAGGGGCACACCGGGGAGCTGTTTTTT. Supplemented by reference TRBV5-4 and TRBJ2-2, the full variable domain reads ETGVTQSPTHLIKTRGQQVTLRCSSQSGHNTVSWYQQALGQGPQFIFQYYREEENGRGNFPPRFSGLQFPNYSSELNVNALELDDSALYLCASSLRQGHTGELFFGEGSRLTVL.

A few counts support this clonotype. This rearrangement joins TRBV5-4 to TRBJ1-2; possibly TRBD1 for D (5 bases). V was cut by 1 base and J by 4 bases, with 11 bases left in between. The CDR3 consists of 14 residues. CDR1 and CDR2 (germline): SGHNT, YYREEE (reference sequence). CDR3 residues: CASSLKGSVYGYTF. The CDR3 coding sequence is TGTGCCAGCAGCTTGAAGGGGTCGGTCTATGGCTACACCTTC.

In its sample, this clonotype was seen many times. J is TRBJ2-7 and V is TRBV5-1, with no clear D. The CDR3 consists of 15 residues. Germline-derived CDR1 and CDR2 are SGHRS and YFSETQ. V lost 0 bases and J 1 base, leaving 11 bases between the germline ends. The chain's CDR3 is CASSLGPESSYEQYF. The CDR3 nucleotides read TGCGCCAGCAGCTTGGGGCCAGAGAGTTCCTACGAGCAGTACTTC. The variable domain in full, completed from reference TRBV5-1 and TRBJ2-7, reads KAGVTQTPRYLIKTRGQQVTLSCSPISGHRSVSWYQQTPGQGLQFLFEYFSETQRNKGNFPGRFSGRQFSNSRSEMNVSTLELGDSALYLCASSLGPESSYEQYFGPGTRLTVT.

In the case of this clonotype: This clone may be a read error of a much larger clone one base away. The chain recombines TRBV6-1 with TRBJ2-4; tentatively, D is TRBD2 (5 bases). The DNA end favors TRBJ2-1, so the J call may be wrong. CDR1 and CDR2 (germline): MNHNS, SASEGT. CDR3 length: 15 residues. This CDR3 is CASSERELAKNIQFF. The CDR3 DNA sequence: TGTGCCAGCAGTGAACGGGAATTAGCCAAAAACATTCAGTTCTTC.

This clonotype was counted many times. V is TRBV2 and J is TRBJ1-6; 9 bases fit TRBD1. Losses at the gene ends were 4 bases for V and 10 bases for J; bases not matched to a gene: 8. Germline V gene data show CDR1 as SNHLY and CDR2 as FYNNEI. The CDR3 extends over 15 amino acids. CDR3 sequence (DNA): TGTGCCAGCAGTGCCGGGACAGGGTCGGTGTCACCCCTCCACTTT. Protein product: CASSAGTGSVSPLHF.

V is TRBV5-5 and J is TRBJ2-5; 10 bases fit TRBD1. The trim removed 3 bases at V and 3 bases at J, leaving 8 bases unmatched. This CDR3 has 16 amino acids. Germline V gene sequence: CDR1 SGHKS, CDR2 YYEKEE (reference sequence). The CDR3 DNA reads as TGTGCCAGCAGCTCCTTGAGGACAGGGGGGAAAGAGACCCAGTACTTC. Residues: CASSSLRTGGKETQYF.

The rearrangement uses TRBV4-1 and TRBJ2-7; 7 bases agree with TRBD2. In germline, CDR1 is MGHRA, CDR2 YSYEKL. V trimming: 3 bases; J trimming: 0 bases; junction bases outside the gene matches: 5. The CDR3 has 15 amino acids. CDR3 bases: TGCGCCAGCAGCCATCTAGCGGTTAGCTCCTACGAGCAGTACTTC. It is translated as CASSHLAVSSYEQYF.

The rearrangement uses TRBV5-1 and TRBJ2-7, with D possibly matching TRBD1 (5 bases). The CDR3 runs 13 residues. V was pared by 0 bases and J by 6 bases, with 10 bases between. Germline CDR1 SGHRS, CDR2 YFSETQ. The DNA for the CDR3 is TGCGCCAGCAGCTTGGGTGGGGCCTCCGAGCAGTACTTC. It is translated as CASSLGGASEQYF.

This clonotype came up many times. V gene TRBV4-2 combines with J gene TRBJ1-1; D is unresolved. In germline, CDR1 is LGHNA, CDR2 YNFKEQ. V lost 7 bases and J lost 5, with 17 bases in between. This CDR3 has 14 residues. The CDR3 spells CASIEIHGRTEAFF. The CDR3 DNA follows: TGTGCCAGCATCGAGATACACGGAAGGACTGAAGCTTTCTTT.

This clonotype has ten or more counts. J is TRBJ2-5 and V is TRBV18; no firm D call. The germline CDR1 and CDR2 sequences are KGHSH and LQKENI. CDR3 size: 15 residues. The V end was cut by 5 bases, the J end by 2 bases, with 15 bases between. DNA for the CDR3: TGTGCCAGCTCATTATACCTGGACGGTCAAGAGACCCAGTACTTC. Encoded protein: CASSLYLDGQETQYF.

This clonotype was observed many times. The V gene is TRBV18, the J gene TRBJ2-7; D unresolved. The CDR3 totals 15 residues. The germline V gene encodes CDR1 KGHSH and CDR2 LQKENI. V was clipped by 4 bases and J by 0 bases, with 13 bases between them. The CDR3 sequence is CASSLKTAGSYEQYF. CDR3 nucleotide sequence: TGTGCCAGCTCACTCAAAACGGCAGGCTCCTACGAGCAGTACTTC.